The 14 T cell receptor beta chains listed next were all sequenced from one sample in a study of cytomegalovirus exposure and HLA in healthy donors. Primers for the PCR totalled 60 Vbeta and 13 Jbeta. Using immunoSEQ multiplex PCR, the repertoire was profiled, and TCRdb retains in-frame clones only, with some absent. The sample shows around 190,000 clones, roughly 80% of them seen only once. Sequencing was performed on PBMCs. Receptor source: a woman under 40 in good health and CMV-seronegative.

V usage is TRBV15 and J usage is TRBJ1-1, with TRBD1 as a possible D gene (6 bases). The CDR3 consists of 15 residues. With 4 bases removed from V and 4 bases from J, the gap between germline ends came to 16 bases. From germline, CDR1 is LNHNV and CDR2 YYDKDF (reference sequence). CDR3 sequence: CATSTYRVAATEAFF. The CDR3 nucleotides are TGTGCCACCAGCACTTACAGGGTAGCCGCCACTGAAGCTTTCTTT.

This clone was detected once. This rearrangement joins TRBV9 to TRBJ2-6, with D maybe TRBD2 (6 bases). With 0 bases removed from V and 0 bases from J, the gap between germline ends came to 16 bases. In germline, CDR1 is SGDLS, CDR2 YYNGEE. CDR3 size: 19 residues. CDR3 nucleotides: TGTGCCAGCAGCGTAGGGGTGGGAGGAGTCTTCTCTGGGGCCAACGTCCTGACTTTC. Encoded protein: CASSVGVGGVFSGANVLTF.

For the CDR3, the DNA is TGCAGCGTCATCAGGGTTGATACGCAGTATTTT. Protein sequence: CSVIRVDTQYF. The V call is TRBV29-1, the J call TRBJ2-3; D is possibly TRBD1 (5 bases). V was cut by 6 bases and J by 6 bases, with 10 bases left in between. In germline, CDR1 is SQVTM, CDR2 ANQGSEA. The CDR3 is 11 amino acids.

Comments on this clone: A read error may produce the germline difference seen at one junction end. The V gene is TRBV7-9, the J gene TRBJ2-7; 13 positions match TRBD2. This CDR3 has 15 residues. CDR1 SEHNR and CDR2 FQNEAQ come from the germline V gene (reference sequence). CDR3 region: CSSSFTGTSGVGQYF. DNA for the CDR3: TGTTCCAGCAGCTTCACCGGGACTAGCGGGGTCGGTCAGTACTTC.

V and J are TRBV18 and TRBJ2-7; D remains unclear. Trimming shortened V by 4 bases and J by 2 bases, and 21 bases separated the two germline ends. Germline V lookup: CDR1 KGHSH, CDR2 LQKENI. The CDR3 has 17 amino acids. CDR3 sequence: CASSHSPISDIAYEQYF. The CDR3 bases are TGTGCCAGCTCACACTCCCCAATAAGTGACATAGCCTACGAGCAGTACTTC.

The rearrangement joins TRBV5-1 to TRBJ1-2; TRBD1 might be the D (6 bases). Germline-derived CDR1 and CDR2 are SGHRS and YFSETQ. The CDR3 is 13 residues long. V lost 0 bases and J 8 bases, leaving 11 bases between the germline ends. This CDR3 reads CASSLVGAEGYTF. The CDR3 DNA follows: TGCGCCAGCAGCTTGGTGGGGGCGGAAGGCTACACCTTC.

The rearrangement joins TRBV9 to TRBJ2-1; D ambiguous. The CDR3 loop spans 12 amino acids. V shed 3 bases and J shed 9 bases, with 10 bases lying between them. Germline V gene sequence: CDR1 SGDLS, CDR2 YYNGEE. The DNA of the CDR3 is TGTGCCAGCAGCGCGAGATTATTTGAGCAGTTCTTC. Amino acid sequence: CASSARLFEQFF. Complete variable domain (other parts from reference TRBV9 and TRBJ2-1): DSGVTQTPKHLITATGQRVTLRCSPRSGDLSVYWYQQSLDQGLQFLIQYYNGEERAKGNILERFSAQQFPDLHSELNLSSLELGDSALYFCASSARLFEQFFGPGTRLTVL.

The table lists this clone with a count of one. V and J are TRBV5-6 and TRBJ2-1; 8 bases match TRBD2. The CDR3 covers 16 residues. The J segment lost 0 bases and the V segment lost 2 bases, leaving 4 bases of the junction unmatched. Germline V gene lookup returns CDR1 SGHDT and CDR2 YYEEEE. DNA for the CDR3: TGTGCCAGCAGCTTACTAGCGGAGTTCTCCTACAATGAGCAGTTCTTC. As protein: CASSLLAEFSYNEQFF.

As to this clone: Compared with germline, one end of the junction differs, possibly owing to a read error. The CDR3 region is CASSFAGTSTF. CDR3 DNA: TGTGCCAGCAGTTTTGCGGGGACGTCTACTTTT. The chain joins TRBV28 to TRBJ2-3, with a weak D call TRBD2 (6 bases). The V gene's germline CDR1 is MDHEN and CDR2 SYDVKM. This CDR3 is built from 11 residues. The entire variable domain, with the rest obtained from reference TRBV28 and TRBJ2-3, is as follows: DVKVTQSSRYLVKRTGEKVFLECVQDMDHENMFWYRQDPGLGLRLIYFSYDVKMKEKGDIPEGYSVSREKKERFSLILESASTNQTSMYLCASSFAGTSTFGPGTRLTVL.

This clone was observed a handful of times. This chain uses TRBV28 with TRBJ2-7, with 8 bases lining up with TRBD1. The germline gives CDR1 MDHEN, CDR2 SYDVKM. This CDR3 has 15 residues. Unmatched junction bases numbered 9, after V lost 4 bases and J lost 4 bases. CDR3 coding DNA: TGTGCCAGCAGTTCCGCAGGGGGCATGTTGTACGAGCAGTACTTC. Its protein product is CASSSAGGMLYEQYF.

This clone showed up just once. The chain uses TRBV7-2 and TRBJ2-5; 7 bases agree with TRBD1. Germline CDR1 SGHTA, CDR2 FQGNSA. The trim removed 7 bases at V and 9 bases at J, leaving 11 bases unmatched. The CDR3 spans 13 residues. The CDR3 spells CASTETGTLAQYF. The CDR3 coding sequence is TGTGCCAGCACCGAGACAGGGACCCTCGCCCAGTACTTC.

The chain is built from TRBV29-1 and TRBJ2-3; 7 positions match TRBD2. CDR1 is SQVTM, CDR2 ANQGSEA, per germline. The CDR3 runs 15 residues. J gave up 4 bases and V 0 bases, and 7 bases lay outside the gene matches. CDR3 residues: CSVEDLASGPDTQYF. The DNA for the CDR3 is TGCAGCGTTGAAGATTTGGCTAGCGGACCAGATACGCAGTATTTT.

In its sample, this clone was seen a few times. The chain combines TRBV5-1 with TRBJ1-1, with TRBD1 matching over 7 bases. The germline gives CDR1 SGHRS, CDR2 YFSETQ. V lost 4 bases, J lost 1 base, and 4 bases stayed unmatched. The CDR3 consists of 14 residues. CDR3 residues: CASSLGQKNTEAFF. The CDR3, as DNA: TGCGCCAGCAGCCTGGGACAGAAGAACACTGAAGCTTTCTTT.

The V call is TRBV9, the J call TRBJ1-1, with 8 bases fitting TRBD1. The CDR3 loop spans 16 amino acids. CDR1 is SGDLS, CDR2 YYNGEE, per germline. J gave up 0 bases and V 3 bases, and 7 bases lay outside the gene matches. The CDR3 protein is CASSAGTGFMNTEAFF. In DNA form, the CDR3 reads TGTGCCAGCAGCGCGGGGACAGGTTTCATGAACACTGAAGCTTTCTTT.